This T cell receptor beta chain was profiled in a study of shared clonotypes between healthy human individuals. Study information: Three plates each covered CD4 naive and memory; CD8 naive two, CD8 memory one. General observations from the study: Limitation of the genetic and exposure-history diversity represented came from the few donors. Despite large depth, rarefaction showed incomplete sorted-subset sequencing.

Remarks on this clone: The antigen remains undetermined.

This CDR3 comprises 12 residues. J was trimmed by 5 bases and V by 6 bases; bases with no gene match: 4. Germline V gene data show CDR1 as MNHEY and CDR2 as SMNVEV (reference sequence). Terminally differentiated effector memory CD45RA+ cells were excluded from the naive CD8 cells, which were CD45RO-negative and positively selected for CCR7. Samples underwent the assay at deep level. The assay was immunoSEQ multiplex PCR, and TCRdb's table has in-frame clones only and misses some. The profile shows roughly 810,000 clones, 95% to 97% of them singletons. The receptor comes from a man aged 30-40 years in good health. Sequencing was carried out using naive CD8+ T cells sorted from blood. The chain combines TRBV27 with TRBJ2-7, with TRBD1 matching over 7 bases. CDR3 protein: CASSWDSHEQYF. In nucleotides, the CDR3 is TGTGCCAGCAGCTGGGACAGCCACGAGCAGTACTTC.